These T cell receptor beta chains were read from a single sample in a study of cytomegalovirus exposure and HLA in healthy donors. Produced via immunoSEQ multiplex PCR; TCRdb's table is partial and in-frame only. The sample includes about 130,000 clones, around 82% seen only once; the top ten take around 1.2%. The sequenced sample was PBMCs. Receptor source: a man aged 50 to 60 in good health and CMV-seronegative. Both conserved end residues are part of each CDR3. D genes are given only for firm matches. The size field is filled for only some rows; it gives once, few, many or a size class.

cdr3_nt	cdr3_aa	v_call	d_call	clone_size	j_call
TGTGCCAGCAGCGAGAGGACAGGGAACACTGAAGCTTTCTTT	CASSERTGNTEAFF	TRBV6-4	TRBD1	.	TRBJ1-1
TGCGCCAGCAGCCAGGAAATTAGCGGGGTGACGACCGGGGAGCTGTTTTTT	CASSQEISGVTTGELFF	TRBV4-3	TRBD2	once	TRBJ2-2
TGTGCCATCAGTGAGACGGGAGTCGGGGCCGGGGAGCTGTTTTTT	CAISETGVGAGELFF	TRBV10-3	.	.	TRBJ2-2
TGTGCCAGTAGTATACAGGCCTACAATGAGCAGTTCTTC	CASSIQAYNEQFF	TRBV19	.	few	TRBJ2-1
TGTGCCAGCAGCTTGGGCGCGGGGGGGAAGCGCTTCATTGGAAACACCATATATTTT	CASSLGAGGKRFIGNTIYF	TRBV5-6	.	.	TRBJ1-3
TGTGCCATCAGTGACAGCCAGGGAGGGGGAGATACGCAGTATTTT	CAISDSQGGGDTQYF	TRBV10-3	.	.	TRBJ2-3
TGTGCCAGCAGCTTAGGGGGGACGGCCGGAGATACGCAGTATTTT	CASSLGGTAGDTQYF	TRBV7-3	.	.	TRBJ2-3
TGTGCCAGCAGTCTCGGGACAGGGATCAGATTCTCGGGCTCCTACGAGCAGTACTTC	CASSLGTGIRFSGSYEQYF	TRBV28	TRBD1	.	TRBJ2-7
TGTGCCAGCGGTCGGGACAGGGCATCGGGGGCCAACGTCCTGACTTTC	CASGRDRASGANVLTF	TRBV2	TRBD1	once	TRBJ2-6
TGTGCCAGCGTCGCCGACAGGGGGGCAGATACGCAGTATTTT	CASVADRGADTQYF	TRBV2	TRBD1	once	TRBJ2-3
TGTGCCAGCAGTTCCTGGGGGCTACACTCTGGAAACACCATATATTTT	CASSSWGLHSGNTIYF	TRBV28	.	once	TRBJ1-3
TGTGCCAGCAGCTGGGCTCAACCGGGCACAGATACGCAGTATTTT	CASSWAQPGTDTQYF	TRBV11-2	.	.	TRBJ2-3
TGTGCCAGCAGTGAGAGACAGATCAATACTGGAAACACCATATATTTT	CASSERQINTGNTIYF	TRBV2	.	.	TRBJ1-3
TGTGCCAGCAGCTTAGCACTGGGACTAGCGGCCAACAATGAGCAGTTCTTC	CASSLALGLAANNEQFF	TRBV7-2	TRBD2	once	TRBJ2-1
TGTGCCTGGAGTTCACCAGGGCAGGGGGCGAATTATGGCTACACCTTC	CAWSSPGQGANYGYTF	TRBV30	TRBD1	few	TRBJ1-2
TGTGCCAGCAGGGGGACAGACCGCGAGCAGTACTTC	CASRGTDREQYF	TRBV28	TRBD1	.	TRBJ2-7
TGCAGCGTCGCAGGGGGCTTTAACTATGGCTACACCTTC	CSVAGGFNYGYTF	TRBV29-1	TRBD1	.	TRBJ1-2
TGCGCCAGCAGCTTGGCTAGCGGGAGGGCCCCTACCTACGAGCAGTACTTC	CASSLASGRAPTYEQYF	TRBV5-1	TRBD2	.	TRBJ2-7
TGTGCCAGCAGTTTATTGGGGCGCAATGAGCAGTTCTTC	CASSLLGRNEQFF	TRBV28	.	.	TRBJ2-1
TGTGCCAGCAGCTCCCAGGGGCAGGACTATGGCTACACCTTC	CASSSQGQDYGYTF	TRBV7-9	.	.	TRBJ1-2
TGTGCCAGCAGCCGACTAGCTTCTCTCAGGGAGCAGTACTTC	CASSRLASLREQYF	TRBV28	TRBD2	.	TRBJ2-7
TGTGCCAGCAGCCCCGCCTCTAGCGGGAGGACCCAAGAGACCCAGTACTTC	CASSPASSGRTQETQYF	TRBV5-4	TRBD2	few	TRBJ2-5
TGCGCCAGCAGCTTGGCAGCGGAGAGCTCCTACAATGAGCAGTTCTTC	CASSLAAESSYNEQFF	TRBV5-1	.	.	TRBJ2-1
TGCGCCAGCAGCCAAGATCCCCAGGGGGCGAGGCAGCCCCAGCATTTT	CASSQDPQGARQPQHF	TRBV4-1	TRBD1	.	TRBJ1-5
TGTGCCAGCAGTGACCCGGATCGGGAGGGAGCGAATCAGCCCCAGCATTTT	CASSDPDREGANQPQHF	TRBV6-4	.	.	TRBJ1-5
TGCGCCAGCAGCCAAGACGGTGCGGGATCTCTGTCCTCTGAAGCTTTCTTT	CASSQDGAGSLSSEAFF	TRBV4-3	.	.	TRBJ1-1
TGTGCCAGCAGCTTAACCGTGGCTAGCGGGATTGTCGGGGAGCTGTTTTTT	CASSLTVASGIVGELFF	TRBV7-2	TRBD2	.	TRBJ2-2
TGTGCCATCAGCTCCGCGGGACAGAAATCCTACGAGCAGTACTTC	CAISSAGQKSYEQYF	TRBV10-3	.	.	TRBJ2-7
TGCGCCAGCAGCTTGGGGGACAGATTCAATCAGCCCCAGCATTTT	CASSLGDRFNQPQHF	TRBV5-1	TRBD1	once	TRBJ1-5
TGTGCCAGCAGCTTGGGACCCGGAGCCCACGAGCAGTACTTC	CASSLGPGAHEQYF	TRBV5-4	.	once	TRBJ2-7
TGTGCCAGCAAACATACAGGGGCCAGCAATCAGCCCCAGCATTTT	CASKHTGASNQPQHF	TRBV6-5	TRBD1	.	TRBJ1-5
TGCAGCGCCGACAGCGGGAACTACAATGAGCAGTTCTTC	CSADSGNYNEQFF	TRBV29-1	TRBD2	.	TRBJ2-1
TGTGCCAGCTCACCAGGGAGGGGGGTCGACTACGAGCAGTACTTC	CASSPGRGVDYEQYF	TRBV18	.	few	TRBJ2-7
TGTGCCAGCAGCAACTGGGACAGGTTCCCCGGGGAGCTGTTTTTT	CASSNWDRFPGELFF	TRBV21-1	.	once	TRBJ2-2
TGCAGTGCTACCGAGATCGAGCAGTACTTC	CSATEIEQYF	TRBV20-1	.	.	TRBJ2-7
TGTGCCAGCAGTTTATCCGACAGAGTGAACACTGAAGCTTTCTTT	CASSLSDRVNTEAFF	TRBV27	.	.	TRBJ1-1
TGTGCCAGCAGTGAAGAGAGTAGCGGGAGTGAGACCCAGTACTTC	CASSEESSGSETQYF	TRBV2	TRBD2	.	TRBJ2-5
TGTGCCAGTAGTATCCAGCAGGCCGGGGAGCTGTTTTTT	CASSIQQAGELFF	TRBV19	.	.	TRBJ2-2
TGTGCCAGCAGTGTAGTAGCTCCAGATACGCAGTATTTT	CASSVVAPDTQYF	TRBV25-1	.	.	TRBJ2-3
TGTGCCAGCTCATCGACTAGCGGAGCCTATTACGAGCAGTACTTC	CASSSTSGAYYEQYF	TRBV18	TRBD2	.	TRBJ2-7
TGTGCCAGCAGTTTAGGGGGGACGGGGGGCGCAGCTGAGGCTTTCTTT	CASSLGGTGGAAEAFF	TRBV28	.	.	TRBJ1-1
TGTGCCAGCAGCCCTGGTGCCGGGACTAGCGGGAGTGAGACCCAGTACTTC	CASSPGAGTSGSETQYF	TRBV7-8	TRBD2	.	TRBJ2-5
TGTGCTAGTGCCCAGTCGGCGGGCACAGATACGCAGTATTTT	CASAQSAGTDTQYF	TRBV12-5	.	.	TRBJ2-3
TGTGCCAGCAGCTTAGCCGGGAGGGACACAGATACGCAGTATTTT	CASSLAGRDTDTQYF	TRBV7-2	TRBD2	.	TRBJ2-3
TGTGCCAGCAGCTTGATCGGGGCGACAGGGGGCGCAGATACGCAGTATTTT	CASSLIGATGGADTQYF	TRBV25-1	TRBD1	.	TRBJ2-3
TGCGCCAGCAGCCTGGGTGACAGTACGAACACCGGGGAGCTGTTTTTT	CASSLGDSTNTGELFF	TRBV5-1	.	.	TRBJ2-2